Ten or more counts support the clone carrying this T cell receptor (beta chain). Its antigen is undetermined. A 10-nucleotide random UMI tagged transcripts in template-switch 5'RACE cDNA synthesis. TCRdb re-derived calls from the 5' RACE reads in MiXCR, one entry per CDR3 protein. The repertoire holds 65,000 to 75,000 distinct CDR3 sequences, with more than 4.5% as singletons. The sample is drawn from a study of neurological immune-mediated disorders. Study conclusions and caveats: Expanded clones shared no CDR3 amino acid sequences across subjects, suggesting private repertoires in all groups. A possible signature was seen in one related-CDR3 cluster, into which phylogenetic grouping placed the repertoires of 18 of 34 multiple sclerosis patients.

The unsorted libraries were produced from 2 million PBMCs held at -80 C. This TCR was sampled from a human donor with multiple sclerosis. The donor label of this sample is uncertain. Sequencing was performed on PBMCs.

Here the CDR3 reads CASSIQGPTYEQYF. DNA for the CDR3: TGTGCCAGCAGTATTCAAGGCCCAACCTACGAGCAGTACTTC. V gene TRBV12-3 or TRBV12-4 combines with J gene TRBJ2-7; D remains ambiguous. CDR3 size: 14 residues. V was shortened by 5 bases and J by 2 bases, with 13 bases between the two germline ends.